The rows below give T cell receptor beta chains drawn from one sample of a study of cytomegalovirus exposure and HLA in healthy donors. Sequencing used immunoSEQ multiplex PCR; TCRdb keeps in-frame clones, though not all of them. The table includes 150,000 or so clones, roughly 80% detected once. Sequenced sample: PBMCs. The origin of the receptors is a woman in her late teens or twenties in good health and CMV-seropositive. Each CDR3 is given with its conserved first and last residue. The D gene is left open where the match is weak. Size is omitted from some rows. Given values are once, few, many or a class for expanded clones.

TRBJ2-3 - TRBV4-1 TRBD1 CASSPQGAAGRSLLTQYF TGCGCCAGCAGCCCCCAGGGGGCCGCAGGGAGGTCCTTACTTACGCAGTATTTT
TRBJ2-1 - TRBV6-5 TRBD2 CASSLSGTSDEQFF TGTGCCAGCAGTTTATCCGGGACTAGTGACGAGCAGTTCTTC
TRBJ2-4 - TRBV7-2 - CASSFAFQSKNIQYF TGTGCCAGCAGCTTCGCGTTCCAATCCAAAAACATTCAGTACTTC
TRBJ2-3 - TRBV29-1 - CSVEKLGPDTQYF TGCAGCGTTGAAAAGTTGGGCCCAGATACGCAGTATTTT
TRBJ2-3 - TRBV13 - CASSLGERRIVFTQYF TGTGCCAGCAGCTTAGGGGAGCGCCGTATCGTCTTCACGCAGTATTTT
TRBJ1-1 - TRBV5-3 - CARSPGKEYTEAFF TGTGCCAGAAGCCCAGGGAAGGAGTACACTGAAGCTTTCTTT
TRBJ1-1 - TRBV7-9 TRBD1 CASSYPGGTGMTTEAFF TGTGCCAGCAGCTATCCCGGCGGGACAGGGATGACCACTGAAGCTTTCTTT
TRBJ2-1 - TRBV5-8 TRBD2 CASSLILGLAVDNEQFF TGTGCCAGCAGCTTGATTCTCGGACTAGCGGTCGACAATGAGCAGTTCTTC
TRBJ2-2 - TRBV7-9 - CASSRRPPGLRNRGELFF TGTGCCAGCAGCCGCCGTCCTCCGGGACTCCGAAATAGAGGGGAGCTGTTTTTT
TRBJ1-1 - TRBV29-1 - CSAQLRGNTEAFF TGCAGCGCTCAATTACGAGGGAACACTGAAGCTTTCTTT
TRBJ1-6 - TRBV29-1 - CSVGNRERGSPLHF TGCAGCGTAGGTAACAGGGAGCGCGGCTCACCCCTCCACTTT
TRBJ2-2 - TRBV7-6 TRBD2 CASSLARGDTGELFF TGTGCCAGCAGCTTAGCTCGGGGGGACACCGGGGAGCTGTTTTTT
TRBJ2-7 - TRBV11-2 TRBD2 CASSLNPGLYEQYF TGTGCCAGCAGCTTGAACCCGGGACTATACGAGCAGTACTTC
TRBJ2-6 - TRBV13 - CASSLDRSGANVLTF TGTGCCAGCAGCTTAGATCGCTCTGGGGCCAACGTCCTGACTTTC
TRBJ1-2 - TRBV6-1 - CASSEEGLGGYTF TGTGCCAGCAGTGAAGAGGGGCTAGGTGGCTACACCTTC
TRBJ2-7 once TRBV7-9 TRBD2 CASSLLGLAGSEQYF TGTGCCAGCAGCTTATTAGGTCTAGCGGGGTCCGAGCAGTACTTC
TRBJ1-1 - TRBV19 - CASSIPKRVNTEAFF TGTGCCAGTAGTATCCCTAAGAGGGTGAACACTGAAGCTTTCTTT
TRBJ2-5 - TRBV7-2 TRBD2 CASSLGPSGGQETQYF TGTGCCAGCAGCTTAGGGCCTAGCGGGGGACAAGAGACCCAGTACTTC
TRBJ2-5 - TRBV4-1 TRBD2 CASSQDRPGTSGEQETQYF TGCGCCAGCAGCCAAGATCGGCCTGGGACTAGCGGGGAACAAGAGACCCAGTACTTC
TRBJ1-5 - TRBV7-8 - CASSPYRVASNQPQHF TGTGCCAGCAGCCCTTACAGGGTCGCGAGCAATCAGCCCCAGCATTTT
TRBJ1-5 many TRBV6-4 TRBD1 CASSDGTGGQPQHF TGTGCCAGCAGTGACGGGACAGGGGGTCAGCCCCAGCATTTT
TRBJ1-6 - TRBV6-5 - CASRRDFNNSPLHF TGTGCCAGCAGGCGAGACTTTAATAATTCACCCCTCCACTTT
TRBJ1-1 - TRBV2 - CASTPGYRIIEAFF TGTGCCAGCACCCCGGGGTACAGAATCATTGAAGCTTTCTTT
TRBJ1-5 - TRBV5-8 - CASSLLTQPQHF TGTGCCAGCAGCTTACTCACTCAGCCCCAGCATTTT
TRBJ2-1 once TRBV7-9 TRBD2 CASSLPSGSNEQFF TGTGCCAGCAGCTTGCCTAGCGGGAGCAATGAGCAGTTCTTC
TRBJ2-2 - TRBV2 TRBD1 CASTGTYGTGPYTGELFF TGTGCCAGCACTGGCACATACGGGACAGGGCCATACACCGGGGAGCTGTTTTTT
TRBJ2-5 once TRBV12-5 TRBD2 CASGSTSGGPQETQYF TGTGCTAGTGGCTCAACTAGCGGGGGACCGCAAGAGACCCAGTACTTC
TRBJ1-3 - TRBV7-2 TRBD1 CASSPGTGDPISGNTIYF TGTGCCAGCAGCCCCGGGACAGGCGACCCGATCTCTGGAAACACCATATATTTT
TRBJ1-6 - TRBV6-7 TRBD1 CAGGGQGNSPLHF TGTGCCGGAGGGGGACAGGGCAATTCACCCCTCCACTTT
TRBJ1-5 - TRBV19 - CASSIAPGDGQPQHF TGTGCCAGTAGTATAGCCCCGGGGGATGGACAGCCCCAGCATTTT
TRBJ1-4 - TRBV14 - CASSRSPATNEKLFF TGTGCCAGCAGCCGGTCGCCGGCAACTAATGAAAAACTGTTTTTT
TRBJ1-2 few TRBV14 - CASSHWDSGPYGYTF TGTGCCAGCAGCCACTGGGATTCAGGGCCGTATGGCTACACCTTC
TRBJ1-2 - TRBV5-8 - CASSRRDIGYTF TGTGCCAGCAGCCGTAGGGACATCGGCTACACCTTC
TRBJ1-1 few TRBV7-9 TRBD1 CASSLGSWTGAEAFF TGTGCCAGCAGCTTAGGGTCTTGGACAGGGGCTGAAGCTTTCTTT
TRBJ2-5 few TRBV19 TRBD2 CASSPGTSLETQYF TGTGCCAGTAGCCCCGGGACTAGCCTTGAGACCCAGTACTTC
TRBJ1-4 - TRBV4-2 TRBD1 CASSQDWDRPLPWLFF TGTGCCAGCAGCCAAGATTGGGACAGACCCCTCCCTTGGCTGTTTTTT
TRBJ1-2 once TRBV2 - CASSEWQNYGYTF TGTGCCAGCAGTGAATGGCAGAACTATGGCTACACCTTC
TRBJ1-1 - TRBV10-1 - CASSQGPEAFF TGCGCCAGCAGTCAGGGTCCTGAAGCTTTCTTT
TRBJ2-7 - TRBV27 - CASSSGNSYEQYF TGTGCCAGCAGTTCCGGGAATTCCTACGAGCAGTACTTC
TRBJ2-3 - TRBV5-1 TRBD1 CASSLPRQGIDTQYF TGCGCCAGCAGCTTGCCTCGACAGGGGATCGATACGCAGTATTTT
TRBJ2-7 - TRBV9 TRBD1 CASGQGPYEQYF TGTGCCAGCGGACAGGGACCCTACGAGCAGTACTTC
TRBJ2-7 - TRBV10-3 TRBD2 CAIRDAGGYEQYF TGTGCCATTCGGGACGCCGGGGGGTACGAGCAGTACTTC
TRBJ2-6 - TRBV27 - CASRPRGSGANVLTF TGTGCCAGCCGGCCGCGGGGCTCTGGGGCCAACGTCCTGACTTTC
TRBJ1-1 - TRBV7-9 TRBD1 CASSLVAGGDTEAFF TGTGCCAGCAGCTTAGTAGCAGGGGGAGACACTGAAGCTTTCTTT
TRBJ2-7 - TRBV5-1 - CASSTGTASSYEQYF TGCGCCAGCAGCACAGGGACGGCTAGCTCCTACGAGCAGTACTTC
TRBJ1-6 - TRBV6-5 - CASRRGSGYSPLHF TGTGCCAGCAGAAGGGGATCGGGTTACTCACCCCTCCACTTT
TRBJ2-7 - TRBV19 TRBD1 CASSTPRDRGYEQYF TGTGCCAGTAGTACCCCCCGGGACAGGGGCTACGAGCAGTACTTC
TRBJ1-2 - TRBV30 - CALSRGIGYTF TGTGCCTTATCCAGGGGTATTGGCTACACCTTC
TRBJ1-1 few TRBV7-6 - CASRRQVGTEAFF TGTGCCAGCAGGCGACAGGTCGGCACTGAAGCTTTCTTT
TRBJ1-2 - TRBV15 TRBD1 CATSRARQGAGYGYTF TGTGCCACCAGCAGAGCTCGACAGGGGGCAGGCTATGGCTACACCTTC
TRBJ2-2 - TRBV5-1 TRBD1 CASSLGPGTGSHGELFF TGCGCCAGCAGCTTGGGCCCCGGGACAGGGAGTCACGGGGAGCTGTTTTTT
TRBJ2-5 - TRBV11-2 - CASSFATGETQYF TGTGCCAGCAGCTTCGCCACGGGAGAGACCCAGTACTTC
TRBJ1-5 - TRBV7-9 - CASSEAAVLGQPQHF TGTGCCAGCAGCGAGGCTGCGGTTCTTGGGCAGCCCCAGCATTTT
TRBJ1-4 - TRBV5-6 TRBD1 CASSFYQGDLGEKLFF TGTGCCAGCAGCTTCTACCAGGGGGACTTAGGGGAAAAACTGTTTTTT
TRBJ2-7 - TRBV14 - CASSQATKLFGYEQYF TGTGCCAGCAGCCAAGCTACCAAGCTTTTCGGCTACGAGCAGTACTTC
TRBJ2-5 - TRBV19 - CASSPIDQETQYF TGTGCCAGCTCCCCTATCGACCAAGAGACCCAGTACTTC
TRBJ1-6 - TRBV6-6 - CASSYGGDNSPLHF TGTGCCAGCAGTTATGGAGGAGATAATTCACCCCTCCACTTT
TRBJ2-2 - TRBV6-5 TRBD1 CASSAGQGLAGELFF TGTGCCAGCAGTGCGGGACAGGGGTTAGCCGGGGAGCTGTTTTTT
TRBJ1-3 few TRBV28 TRBD1 CASNDRGNTIYF TGTGCCAGCAATGACAGGGGTAACACCATATATTTT
TRBJ2-3 - TRBV11-3 TRBD2 CASSQGTTHTDTQYF TGTGCCAGCAGCCAAGGGACTACCCACACAGATACGCAGTATTTT